The 9 T cell receptor beta chains below all came from one sample that was sequenced in a study of blood T cell repertoires in COVID-19 (dated by TCRdb to the early 2020s). To prepare the library, the immunoSEQ multiplex PCR assay was applied. TCRdb provides this immuneACCESS table in a form limited to in-frame rearrangements. Some clones are lacking; in checked studies, under half of them reflect an unresolved V gene, and why the rest are absent is not known. The sample table holds some 270,000 clones, of which 70% to 90% were seen once. 5% to 7.5% of the sample is taken by the ten largest. Sequencing input: PBMCs or T cells enriched from blood (not recorded which). Source of these receptors: a woman in her forties or fifties who had been exposed to COVID-19.

The V and J genes are TRBV2 and TRBJ2-1, with 13 bases identical to TRBD2. The CDR3 sequence is 18 residues long. In germline, CDR1 is SNHLY, CDR2 FYNNEI. The V segment lost 6 bases and the J segment 5 bases; nucleotides outside the gene matches: 13. CDR3 sequence reads: CASSPTSGGPGPHNEQFF. CDR3 sequence (DNA): TGTGCCAGCAGCCCGACTAGCGGGGGGCCCGGCCCCCACAATGAGCAGTTCTTC.

The chain uses TRBV28 and TRBJ1-6; D uncertain. The V and J ends lost 5 bases and 7 bases respectively, with 15 bases between them. The length of the CDR3 is 15 residues. Per the germline V gene, CDR1 is MDHEN and CDR2 is SYDVKM. CDR3 coding DNA: TGTGCCAGCAGTCCGCGGGCCACCGGCAATTCACCCCTCCACTTT. This codes for CASSPRATGNSPLHF.

In this sample, this clone turned up once. The V call is TRBV7-9, the J call TRBJ1-2; D gene unclear. V lost 5 bases, J lost 2 bases, and 15 bases lay in between. Germline V gives CDR1 SEHNR, CDR2 FQNEAQ (reference sequence). The CDR3 is made up of 15 amino acids. CDR3 region: CASSPSTGFNYGYTF. The CDR3, as DNA: TGTGCCAGCAGCCCGTCGACTGGATTCAACTATGGCTACACCTTC.

CDR3 protein: CASSDPGGGPSTYEQYF. In nucleotides, the CDR3 is TGTGCCAGCAGCGACCCGGGGGGGGGTCCGTCCACCTACGAGCAGTACTTC. The chain uses TRBV7-2 and TRBJ2-7, with 8 bases aligning to TRBD2. Losses at the gene ends were 5 bases for V and 2 bases for J; bases not matched to a gene: 14. The CDR3 covers 17 residues. The germline V gene encodes CDR1 SGHTA and CDR2 FQGNSA.

V gene TRBV30 combines with J gene TRBJ1-2; 7 bases match TRBD1. The CDR3 spans 13 residues. Per the germline V gene, CDR1 is GTSNPN and CDR2 is SVGIG (reference sequence). V shed 4 bases, J shed 2 bases, and the junction held 4 bases outside the gene matches. The CDR3 is CAWTLQGNYGYTF. The CDR3 DNA follows: TGTGCCTGGACCCTACAGGGGAACTATGGCTACACCTTC.

V gene TRBV24-1 combines with J gene TRBJ2-1; TRBD1 might be the D (5 bases). V lost 5 bases and J 7 bases, leaving 11 bases between the germline ends. This CDR3 has 13 amino acids. Germline V gene lookup returns CDR1 KGHDR and CDR2 SFDVKD. In DNA, the CDR3 is TGTGCCACCAGTGCCCCCCCAGGGAATGAGCAGTTCTTC. Its translation is CATSAPPGNEQFF.

The V and J genes are TRBV6-5 and TRBJ1-1, with D possibly being TRBD1 (5 bases). Germline V gives CDR1 MNHEY, CDR2 SVGAGI. The CDR3 is 12 residues long. The V end was cut by 6 bases, the J end by 11 bases, with 16 bases between. As DNA, the CDR3 is TGTGCCAGCAGGGGGGGGGTAGGCAGGGCTTTCTTT. It specifies CASRGGVGRAFF.

V is TRBV19 and J is TRBJ1-3, with D tentatively TRBD1 (5 bases). Germline V gives CDR1 LNHDA, CDR2 SQIVND (reference sequence). The CDR3 length is 14 residues. V lost 3 bases and J lost 8, with 14 bases in between. DNA of the CDR3: TGTGCCAGTAGTATCGGACGCCCGGGGGACACCATATATTTT. It codes for CASSIGRPGDTIYF. The variable domain in full, with the rest retrieved from reference TRBV19 and TRBJ1-3, is DGGITQSPKYLFRKEGQNVTLSCEQNLNHDAMYWYRQDPGQGLRLIYYSQIVNDFQKGDIAEGYSVSREKKESFPLTVTSAQKNPTAFYLCASSIGRPGDTIYFGEGSWLTVV.

This chain uses TRBV14 with TRBJ1-1; D is unresolved. The V gene lost 0 bases and the J gene lost 11 bases, with 13 bases spanning the gap. Germline V CDR1 and CDR2: SGHDN, FVKESK. The length of the CDR3 is 13 residues. DNA for the CDR3: TGTGCCAGCAGCCAAGAGTGGGGAGGGAGCGCTTTCTTT. It encodes CASSQEWGGSAFF.